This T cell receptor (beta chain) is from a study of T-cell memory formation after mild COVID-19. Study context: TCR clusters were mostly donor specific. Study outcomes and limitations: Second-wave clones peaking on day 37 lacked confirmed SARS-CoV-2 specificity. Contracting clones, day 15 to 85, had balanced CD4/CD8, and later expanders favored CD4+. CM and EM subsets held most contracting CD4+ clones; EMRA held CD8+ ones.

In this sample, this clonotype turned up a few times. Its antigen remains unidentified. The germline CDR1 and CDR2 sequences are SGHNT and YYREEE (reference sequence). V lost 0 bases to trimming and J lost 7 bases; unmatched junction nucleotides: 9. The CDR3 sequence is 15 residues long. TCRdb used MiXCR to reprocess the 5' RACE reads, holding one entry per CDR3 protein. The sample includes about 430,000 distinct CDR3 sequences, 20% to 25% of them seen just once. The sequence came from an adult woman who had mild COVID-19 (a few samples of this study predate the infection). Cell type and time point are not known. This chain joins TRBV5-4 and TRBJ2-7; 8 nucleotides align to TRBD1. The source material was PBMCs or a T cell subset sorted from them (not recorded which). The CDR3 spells CASSLGTGTSGEQYF. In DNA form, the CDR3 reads TGTGCCAGCAGCTTGGGGACAGGGACGTCGGGTGAGCAGTACTTC.